This T cell receptor (beta chain) originates from a study of T-cell reconstitution after alpha-beta-depleted transplantation in children. Regarding the study as a whole: It was reported that alpha-beta T cells came from several hundred expanded graft clones (about two months after transplant). Counts and diversity of T cells one year after transplant came mostly from newly produced T cells. Several patients had high TCRbeta diversity at day 60; it came from surviving recipient T cells and thymic progenitors.

The ends were cut back, 5 bases at V and 2 bases at J, with 18 bases in the middle. CDR3 length: 15 residues. From germline, CDR1 is DFQATT and CDR2 SNEGSKA (reference sequence). The table lists this clonotype with a few counts. Its antigen is still unknown. Preparation of the TCRbeta library used unique molecular identifiers. TCRdb reprocessed the PCR reads with MiXCR, giving one entry per CDR3 protein. This sample has 250,000 to 300,000 distinct CDR3 sequences; 6% to 10% occur once, and the top ten carry 8.5% to 9.5%. The TCR was taken from a female patient aged 2-9 years who had a stem cell transplant for Fanconi anemia, so the T cells may come from the graft donor. The chain carries TRBV20-1 and TRBJ2-5; D is perhaps TRBD1 (6 bases). This specimen was peripheral blood, taken 360 days after TCRalphabeta/CD19-depleted stem cell transplant. CDR3 coding DNA: TGCAGTGCTTATGCCCCGATTACAGGGCAAGAGACCCAGTACTTC. This sequence encodes CSAYAPITGQETQYF.